One and the same sample provided the 20 T cell receptor beta chains below, sequenced in a study of shared clonotypes between healthy human individuals (dated by TCRdb to the early 2020s). Library method: the immunoSEQ multiplex PCR assay. In its TCRdb copy, this immuneACCESS table keeps in-frame sequences only and misses some clones. Where compared with another copy, unresolved V genes explain less than half of these, and the others have no known cause. The sample profile shows 550,000 to 850,000 clones; 55% to 75% of them were found once. The ten largest account for under 2% of the sample. What was sequenced was memory CD4+ T cells sorted from blood. This specimen's cell subset or site label, per the study, means: CD45RA-negative fraction. The receptors were sampled from a woman in her twenties or thirties in good health.

As DNA, the CDR3 is TGTGCCAGCAGCCCAGGGCCGGACAGGGCCTTCTACGAGCAGTACTTC. It yields the protein CASSPGPDRAFYEQYF. V and J are TRBV4-2 and TRBJ2-7, with 8 bases fitting TRBD1. The CDR3 totals 16 residues. Germline V gene data show CDR1 as LGHNA and CDR2 as YNFKEQ. Trimming cost V 4 bases and J 3 bases; bases outside gene matches: 11.

The chain links TRBV4-2 to TRBJ2-5, with D possibly matching TRBD2 (7 bases). Trimming cost V 5 bases and J 3 bases, with 19 bases left between them. Germline loops: CDR1 LGHNA, CDR2 YNFKEQ. The CDR3 contains 16 residues. CDR3 in amino acids: CASSKGGLDGKETQYF. The DNA of the CDR3 is TGTGCCAGCAGCAAGGGGGGGCTAGACGGGAAAGAGACCCAGTACTTC.

The rearrangement joins TRBV25-1 to TRBJ2-5; 8 nucleotides line up with TRBD1. Losses at the gene ends were 5 bases for V and 5 bases for J; bases not matched to a gene: 7. The CDR3 covers 14 residues. Germline V gene sequence: CDR1 MGHDK, CDR2 SYGVNS. CDR3 residues: CASSHPTGVETQYF. In DNA form, the CDR3 reads TGTGCCAGCAGTCACCCGACAGGGGTGGAGACCCAGTACTTC.

The genes are TRBV5-1 and TRBJ2-5; 14 nucleotides match TRBD2. The CDR3 runs to 15 residues. CDR1 and CDR2 from the germline V gene are SGHRS and YFSETQ. Germline trimming cut 5 bases from V and 3 bases from J; bases unmatched to any gene: 3. CDR3: CASRRTSGGKETQYF. The CDR3 bases are TGCGCCAGCAGGAGGACTAGCGGGGGGAAAGAGACCCAGTACTTC.

The genes are TRBV7-9 and TRBJ2-7, with 7 bases identical to TRBD2. Germline V gene data show CDR1 as SEHNR and CDR2 as FQNEAQ (reference sequence). The V gene end was trimmed by 5 bases and the J gene end by 3 bases; junction bases not matched to a gene: 13. The CDR3 contains 16 residues. The CDR3 reads CASSPSPSAGVYEQYF. The CDR3 coding sequence is TGTGCCAGCAGCCCCTCCCCTTCGGCGGGAGTCTACGAGCAGTACTTC.

This rearrangement joins TRBV6-6 to TRBJ2-1; D perhaps matches TRBD2 (5 bases). The germline V gene has CDR1 MNHNY and CDR2 SVGAGI (reference sequence). This CDR3 has 15 amino acids. Trimming took 0 bases from V and 7 from J, leaving 13 bases between them. The DNA of the CDR3 is TGTGCCAGCAGTTACTCCGGACTCCTAGATAATGAGCAGTTCTTC. Amino acid sequence: CASSYSGLLDNEQFF.

This clone has just a few counts. V gene TRBV5-1 combines with J gene TRBJ2-1; TRBD2 matches at 8 bases. Germline loops: CDR1 SGHRS, CDR2 YFSETQ. After removal of 4 bases from V and 5 bases from J, the junction contained 11 bases not matched to a gene. CDR3 length: 16 residues. The CDR3 is CASSPGGRGDHNEQFF. The CDR3 DNA sequence: TGCGCCAGCAGCCCGGGAGGGCGGGGTGATCACAATGAGCAGTTCTTC.

The genes are TRBV29-1 and TRBJ2-2; D is perhaps TRBD1 (6 bases). Germline lookup yields CDR1 SQVTM and CDR2 ANQGSEA. This CDR3 comprises 13 residues. The chain's CDR3 is CCSSGANTGELFF. The CDR3 nucleotides are TGCTGCTCATCAGGGGCCAACACCGGGGAGCTGTTTTTT.

V usage is TRBV5-1 and J usage is TRBJ2-3; D possibly corresponds to TRBD2 (5 bases). Germline V gene data show CDR1 as SGHRS and CDR2 as YFSETQ. Trimming pared 6 bases from V and 0 bases from J, leaving 14 bases between. The CDR3 consists of 15 residues. The CDR3 loop reads CASKDSSSSTDTQYF. The CDR3, as DNA: TGCGCCAGCAAGGACTCCTCTAGCAGCACAGATACGCAGTATTTT.

V gene TRBV25-1 combines with J gene TRBJ1-5, with D possibly matching TRBD1 (5 bases). Trimming took off 1 base at V and 0 bases at J, with 13 bases between the two ends. There are 17 residues in the CDR3. CDR1 MGHDK and CDR2 SYGVNS come from the germline V gene. The CDR3 nucleotides read TGTGCCAGCAGTGAATCCCGCCAGGGCTATAGCAATCAGCCCCAGCATTTT. Translated: CASSESRQGYSNQPQHF. Drawing the rest from reference TRBV25-1 and TRBJ1-5, the complete variable domain is EADIYQTPRYLVIGTGKKITLECSQTMGHDKMYWYQQDPGMELHLIHYSYGVNSTEKGDLSSESTVSRIRTEHFPLTLESARPSHTSQYLCASSESRQGYSNQPQHFGDGTRLSIL.

The V call is TRBV7-2, the J call TRBJ2-2; no definite D call. The CDR3 loop spans 14 amino acids. CDR1 is SGHTA and CDR2 is FQGNSA in the germline V gene. Trimming cost V 1 base and J 4 bases, with 7 bases left between them. CDR3 bases: TGTGCCAGCAGCTTAGACAGTATCACCGGGGAGCTGTTTTTT. Protein product: CASSLDSITGELFF.

Only a few counts were recorded for this clone. The chain joins TRBV4-2 to TRBJ1-2, with D perhaps matching TRBD1 (5 bases). The CDR3 is made up of 15 amino acids. Trimming took 1 base from V and 4 from J, leaving 13 bases between them. CDR1 LGHNA and CDR2 YNFKEQ come from the germline V gene. In DNA form, the CDR3 reads TGTGCCAGCAGCCAAGGTCGAGGGACCATCTATGGCTACACCTTC. Translation: CASSQGRGTIYGYTF.

This chain joins TRBV7-9 and TRBJ2-1; TRBD2 aligns across 12 bases. Germline V gene data show CDR1 as SEHNR and CDR2 as FQNEAQ (reference sequence). The CDR3 totals 17 residues. Unmatched junction bases numbered 7, after V lost 2 bases and J lost 5 bases. CDR3 in DNA: TGTGCCAGCAGCTTACAGTCTAGCGGGAGGGCCAACAATGAGCAGTTCTTC. This sequence encodes CASSLQSSGRANNEQFF.

This clone was counted between two and nine times. The chain couples TRBV7-8 to TRBJ2-3; TRBD1 agrees at 11 bases. CDR1 SGHVS and CDR2 FQNEAQ come from the germline V gene. V lost 5 bases to trimming and J lost 2 bases; unmatched junction nucleotides: 12. This CDR3 spans 18 amino acids. The chain's CDR3 is CASSRGQGVGDYTDTQYF. DNA for the CDR3: TGTGCCAGCAGCCGGGGACAGGGGGTTGGGGATTACACAGATACGCAGTATTTT.

The sample holds many counts of this clone. The chain has TRBV28 and TRBJ2-7, with 8 bases that match TRBD2. This CDR3 is 14 amino acids long. Germline V gene sequence: CDR1 MDHEN, CDR2 SYDVKM. Losses at the gene ends were 6 bases for V and 6 bases for J; bases not matched to a gene: 10. Written as DNA, the CDR3 is TGTGCCAGCAGCCCCGGGACTAGAACGGGCGAGCAGTACTTC. As protein: CASSPGTRTGEQYF.

The chain employs TRBV4-2 and TRBJ1-1, with a possible D match to TRBD1 (6 bases). The CDR3 loop spans 14 amino acids. Germline V gene sequence: CDR1 LGHNA, CDR2 YNFKEQ. Trimming left V 4 bases short and J 6 bases short, with 15 bases between. The CDR3 nucleotides are TGTGCCAGCAGCCTAAATCGGGGGGCCCCTGAAGCTTTCTTT. This gives the protein CASSLNRGAPEAFF.

Only one count was recorded for this clone. The chain's CDR3 is CASSPPRLAGGYNEQFF. The DNA for the CDR3 is TGTGCCAGTAGTCCACCCAGACTAGCGGGAGGGTACAATGAGCAGTTCTTC. The chain joins TRBV19 to TRBJ2-1; 14 bases align to TRBD2. CDR1 and CDR2 (germline): LNHDA, SQIVND (reference sequence). The junction had 7 bases not matched to a gene; V was cut back by 5 bases and J by 4 bases. The CDR3 is 17 residues long.

The V gene is TRBV10-1, the J gene TRBJ2-7, with a weak D call TRBD2 (5 bases). This CDR3 contains 13 residues. Per the germline V gene, CDR1 is WNHNN and CDR2 is SYGVQD (reference sequence). The V end was cut by 6 bases, the J end by 2 bases, with 11 bases between. The CDR3 reads CASRDSDTYEQYF. The DNA for the CDR3 is TGCGCCAGCAGGGACTCCGACACCTACGAGCAGTACTTC.

The V call is TRBV28, the J call TRBJ2-7; D perhaps matches TRBD1 (6 bases). The V end was cut by 4 bases, the J end by 2 bases, with 12 bases between. CDR1 is MDHEN, CDR2 SYDVKM, per germline. This CDR3 region has 14 residues. The chain's CDR3 is CASSSRDTTYEQYF. Here the CDR3 DNA reads TGTGCCAGCAGTTCCCGGGACACCACCTACGAGCAGTACTTC. The whole variable domain, filled in from reference TRBV28 and TRBJ2-7, reads DVKVTQSSRYLVKRTGEKVFLECVQDMDHENMFWYRQDPGLGLRLIYFSYDVKMKEKGDIPEGYSVSREKKERFSLILESASTNQTSMYLCASSSRDTTYEQYFGPGTRLTVT.

This chain uses TRBV13 with TRBJ1-1; D uncertain. In germline, CDR1 is PRHDT, CDR2 FYEKMQ (reference sequence). The V end was cut by 8 bases, the J end by 2 bases, with 12 bases between. This CDR3 is 13 amino acids long. The CDR3 region is CASSVRPNTEAFF. As DNA, the CDR3 is TGTGCCAGCTCTGTAAGGCCTAACACTGAAGCTTTCTTT.